This section outlines one T cell receptor beta chain sequence together with its context. These data come from a study of blood T cell repertoires in COVID-19. Overall study: Samples of COVID-19 (acute and convalescent) were obtained from the United States, Italy and Spain.

V was shortened by 5 bases and J by 0 bases, with 11 bases between the two germline ends. The CDR3 has 15 amino acids. Germline V lookup: CDR1 MNHEY, CDR2 SMNVEV (reference sequence). Original processing methods: Reference gene primer amplification in the assay estimated nucleated cell counts. Sequencing used immunoSEQ multiplex PCR; TCRdb keeps in-frame clones, though not all of them. That table is the source of V, J and clone size, and D and trimming were worked out from the DNA. The sample records roughly 37,000 clones, about 82% being singletons. Sequenced: peripheral blood. The sequence derives from a human donor in a cohort sampled during active COVID-19. The V and J genes are TRBV27 and TRBJ2-1, with D tentatively TRBD2 (6 bases). This CDR3 is CASSRDWGSYNEQFF. For the CDR3, the DNA is TGTGCCAGCAGTCGGGACTGGGGCTCCTACAATGAGCAGTTCTTC.